Described below is a single TCR beta chain sequence and its context. Sequencing used immunoSEQ multiplex PCR; TCRdb keeps in-frame clones, though not all of them. The sample carries about 98,000 clones, 88% recorded once. The timepoints at which blood was sampled were baseline, cycle 4 day 1, and cycle 7 day 1. This entry is derived from a study of OX40 agonist ivuxolimab in advanced cancers. Study background: Three patients responded partially, comprising one with hepatocellular carcinoma and two with cutaneous melanoma.

Germline V gene sequence: CDR1 MDHEN, CDR2 SYDVKM. The CDR3 totals 12 residues. Trimming left V 2 bases short and J 7 bases short, with 6 bases between. The sequencing used CD4+ or CD8+ T cells sorted from blood, collected in a trial of the OX40 agonist ivuxolimab. The source of this sequence is an adult with an advanced solid tumor such as melanoma, head and neck, liver or kidney cancer. This rearrangement joins TRBV28 to TRBJ1-5; D is ambiguous. CDR3 nucleotides: TGTGCCAGCAGTTTAATTAGGCAGCCCCAGCATTTT. Residues: CASSLIRQPQHF. Combining the CDR3 with reference TRBV28 and TRBJ1-5 gives the whole variable domain DVKVTQSSRYLVKRTGEKVFLECVQDMDHENMFWYRQDPGLGLRLIYFSYDVKMKEKGDIPEGYSVSREKKERFSLILESASTNQTSMYLCASSLIRQPQHFGDGTRLSIL.